A single sample gave rise to the 5 T cell receptor beta chains below, sequenced in a study of cytomegalovirus exposure and HLA in healthy donors. The PCR used 60 Vbeta and 13 Jbeta primers. Only in-frame clones appear in the TCRdb table, and some are missing; sequencing was by immunoSEQ multiplex PCR. In the table there are around 140,000 clones, 75% to 90% of which are singletons. Specimen: PBMCs. Receptors originate from a man between 40 and 49 years old in good health and CMV-seronegative.

The chain recombines TRBV7-9 with TRBJ1-4, with D perhaps TRBD1 (5 bases). Germline V gene lookup returns CDR1 SEHNR and CDR2 FQNEAQ (reference sequence). With 8 bases removed from V and 0 bases from J, the gap between germline ends came to 13 bases. This CDR3 comprises 15 residues. The CDR3 nucleotides are TGTGCCAGCCGCCCCGGGGGTGCAACTAATGAAAAACTGTTTTTT. It specifies CASRPGGATNEKLFF.

The genes are TRBV6-5 and TRBJ2-7, with D perhaps matching TRBD1 (5 bases). V shed 6 bases and J shed 3 bases, with 12 bases lying between them. Germline CDR1 is MNHEY and CDR2 is SVGAGI. This CDR3 region has 13 residues. CDR3 sequence: CASSRRQNYEQYF. CDR3 nucleotide sequence: TGTGCCAGCAGCCGCCGACAGAACTACGAGCAGTACTTC.

The chain couples TRBV7-9 to TRBJ1-2; TRBD1 matches 7 bases. Unmatched junction bases numbered 8, after V lost 5 bases and J lost 8 bases. Germline-derived CDR1 and CDR2 are SEHNR and FQNEAQ (reference sequence). The CDR3 runs 13 residues. CDR3 bases: TGTGCCAGCAGCCACGGACAGGCCTACGGCTACACCTTC. Protein: CASSHGQAYGYTF.

The chain is built from TRBV7-9 and TRBJ2-7; TRBD1 is a possible D gene (6 bases). Looked up from germline, CDR1 is SEHNR and CDR2 is FQNEAQ (reference sequence). The germline V and J ends were trimmed by 2 bases and 0 bases, with 11 bases remaining between them. The CDR3 is 15 amino acids. The CDR3 sequence is CASSLIWDNSYEQYF. CDR3 DNA: TGTGCCAGCAGCTTAATCTGGGACAACTCCTACGAGCAGTACTTC. Based on the CDR3 plus reference TRBV7-9 and TRBJ2-7, the full variable domain is DTGVSQNPRHKITKRGQNVTFRCDPISEHNRLYWYRQTLGQGPEFLTYFQNEAQLEKSRLLSDRFSAERPKGSFSTLEIQRTEQGDSAMYLCASSLIWDNSYEQYFGPGTRLTVT.

J is TRBJ2-7 and V is TRBV4-1; tentative D call: TRBD2 (5 bases). This CDR3 has 14 amino acids. Germline values: CDR1 MGHRA, CDR2 YSYEKL. Trimming took 1 base from V and 5 from J, leaving 12 bases between them. The DNA of the CDR3 is TGCGCCAGCAGCCAAGTTGGAGGTAGGGACGAGCAGTACTTC. It translates to CASSQVGGRDEQYF.